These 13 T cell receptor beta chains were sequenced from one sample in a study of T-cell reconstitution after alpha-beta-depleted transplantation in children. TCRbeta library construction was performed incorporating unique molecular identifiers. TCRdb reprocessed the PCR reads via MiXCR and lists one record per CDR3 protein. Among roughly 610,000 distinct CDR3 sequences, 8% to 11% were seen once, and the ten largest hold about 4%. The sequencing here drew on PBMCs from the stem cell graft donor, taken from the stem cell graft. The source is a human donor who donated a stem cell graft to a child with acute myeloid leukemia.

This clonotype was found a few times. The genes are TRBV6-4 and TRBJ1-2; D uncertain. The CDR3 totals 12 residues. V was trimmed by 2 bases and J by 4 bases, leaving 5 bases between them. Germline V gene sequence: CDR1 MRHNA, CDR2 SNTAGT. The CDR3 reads CASSDPGYGYTF. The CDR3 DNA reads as TGTGCCAGCAGTGACCCGGGCTATGGCTACACCTTC.

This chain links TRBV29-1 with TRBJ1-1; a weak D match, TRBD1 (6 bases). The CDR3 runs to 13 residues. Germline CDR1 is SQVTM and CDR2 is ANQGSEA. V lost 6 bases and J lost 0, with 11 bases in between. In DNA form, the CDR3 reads TGCAGCGTAGATGACAGGATGAACACTGAAGCTTTCTTT. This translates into CSVDDRMNTEAFF.

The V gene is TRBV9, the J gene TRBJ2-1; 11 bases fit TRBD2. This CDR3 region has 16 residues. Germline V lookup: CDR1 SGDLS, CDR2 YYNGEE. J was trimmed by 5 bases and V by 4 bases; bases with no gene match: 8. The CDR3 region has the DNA TGTGCCAGCAGCCAAGGGACTAGCGGATATAACAATGAGCAGTTCTTC. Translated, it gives CASSQGTSGYNNEQFF.

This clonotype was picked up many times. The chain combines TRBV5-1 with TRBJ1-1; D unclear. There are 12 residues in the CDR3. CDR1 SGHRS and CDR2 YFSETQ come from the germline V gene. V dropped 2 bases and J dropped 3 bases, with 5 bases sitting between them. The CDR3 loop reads CASSLDDTEAFF. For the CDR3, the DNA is TGCGCCAGCAGCTTAGACGACACTGAAGCTTTCTTT. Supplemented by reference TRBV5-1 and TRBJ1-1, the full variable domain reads KAGVTQTPRYLIKTRGQQVTLSCSPISGHRSVSWYQQTPGQGLQFLFEYFSETQRNKGNFPGRFSGRQFSNSRSEMNVSTLELGDSALYLCASSLDDTEAFFGQGTRLTVV.

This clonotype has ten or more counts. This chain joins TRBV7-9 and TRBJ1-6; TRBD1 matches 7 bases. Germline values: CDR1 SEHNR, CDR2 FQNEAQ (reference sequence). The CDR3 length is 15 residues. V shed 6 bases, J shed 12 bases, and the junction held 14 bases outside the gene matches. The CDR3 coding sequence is TGTGCCAGCAGACTAACCGGGACAGTAGGAGAACCCCTCCACTTT. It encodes CASRLTGTVGEPLHF.

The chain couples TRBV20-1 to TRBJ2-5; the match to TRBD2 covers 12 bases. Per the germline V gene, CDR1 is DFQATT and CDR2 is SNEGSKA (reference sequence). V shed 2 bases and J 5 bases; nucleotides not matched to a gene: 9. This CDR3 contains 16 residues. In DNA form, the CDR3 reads TGCAGTGCTAGACAGACTAGCGGGAGTACGGGGGAGACCCAGTACTTC. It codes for CSARQTSGSTGETQYF.

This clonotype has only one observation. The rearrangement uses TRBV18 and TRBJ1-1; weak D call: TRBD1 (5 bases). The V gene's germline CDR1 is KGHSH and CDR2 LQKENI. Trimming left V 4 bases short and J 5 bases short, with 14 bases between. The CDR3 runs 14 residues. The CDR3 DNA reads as TGTGCCAGCTCACTTAATCCAGGGAGAACTGAAGCTTTCTTT. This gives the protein CASSLNPGRTEAFF.

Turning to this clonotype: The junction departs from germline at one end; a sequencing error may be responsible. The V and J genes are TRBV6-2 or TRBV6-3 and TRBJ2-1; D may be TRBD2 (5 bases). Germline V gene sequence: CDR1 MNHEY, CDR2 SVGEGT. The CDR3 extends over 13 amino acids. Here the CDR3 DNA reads TGTGCCAGCGGTTACGGGGTATACAATGAGCAGTTCTTC. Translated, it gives CASGYGVYNEQFF.

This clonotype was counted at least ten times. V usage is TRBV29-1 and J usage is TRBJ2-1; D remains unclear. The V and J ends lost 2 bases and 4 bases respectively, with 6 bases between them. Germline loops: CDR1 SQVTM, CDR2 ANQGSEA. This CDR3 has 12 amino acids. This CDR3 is CSVEIRYNEQFF. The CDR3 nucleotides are TGCAGCGTTGAAATCCGATACAATGAGCAGTTCTTC.

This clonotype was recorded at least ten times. The CDR3 sequence is CAIMMEAGGPGEQFF. The CDR3 DNA reads TGTGCCATCATGATGGAAGCGGGAGGGCCCGGTGAGCAGTTCTTC. The V call is TRBV10-3, the J call TRBJ2-1; TRBD2 agrees at 10 bases. Germline CDR1 ENHRY, CDR2 SYGVKD. Trimming at V came to 7 bases and at J to 9 bases, leaving 12 bases not matched to a gene. CDR3 size: 15 residues.

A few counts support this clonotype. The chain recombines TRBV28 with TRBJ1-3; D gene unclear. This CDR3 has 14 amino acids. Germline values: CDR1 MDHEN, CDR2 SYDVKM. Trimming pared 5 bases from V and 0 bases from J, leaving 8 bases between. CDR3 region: CASSQRISGNTIYF. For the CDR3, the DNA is TGTGCCAGCAGTCAACGGATCTCTGGAAACACCATATATTTT.

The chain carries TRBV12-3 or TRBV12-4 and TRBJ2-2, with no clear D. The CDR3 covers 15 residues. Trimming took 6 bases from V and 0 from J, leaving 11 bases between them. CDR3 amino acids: CASRRSEPNTGELFF. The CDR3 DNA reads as TGTGCCAGCAGGAGGTCCGAACCGAACACCGGGGAGCTGTTTTTT.

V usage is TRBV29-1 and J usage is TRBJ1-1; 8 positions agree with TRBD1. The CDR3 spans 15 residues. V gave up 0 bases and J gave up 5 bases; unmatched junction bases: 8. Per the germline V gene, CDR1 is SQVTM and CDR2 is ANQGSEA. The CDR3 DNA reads TGCAGCGTTGAAGAAACCCCCCAGGGGGCAACTGAAGCTTTCTTT. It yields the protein CSVEETPQGATEAFF. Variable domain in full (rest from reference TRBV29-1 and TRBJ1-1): SAVISQKPSRDICQRGTSLTIQCQVDSQVTMMFWYRQQPGQSLTLIATANQGSEATYESGFVIDKFPISRPNLTFSTLTVSNMSPEDSSIYLCSVEETPQGATEAFFGQGTRLTVV.